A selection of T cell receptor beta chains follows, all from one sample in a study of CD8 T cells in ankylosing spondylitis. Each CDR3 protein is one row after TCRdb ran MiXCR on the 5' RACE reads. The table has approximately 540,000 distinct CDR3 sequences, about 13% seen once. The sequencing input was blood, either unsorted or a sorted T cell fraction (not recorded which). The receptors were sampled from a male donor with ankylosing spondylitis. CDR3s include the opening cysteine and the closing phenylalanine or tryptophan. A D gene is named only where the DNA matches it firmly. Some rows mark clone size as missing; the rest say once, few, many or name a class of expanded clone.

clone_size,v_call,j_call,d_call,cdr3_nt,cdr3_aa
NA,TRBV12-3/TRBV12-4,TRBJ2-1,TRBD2,TGTGCCAGCAGTTTGATTAGCGGGGCCTACAATGAGCAGTTCTTC,CASSLISGAYNEQFF
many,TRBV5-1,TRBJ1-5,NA,TGCGCCAGCAGAATGGACGGGGATCAGCCCCAGCATTTT,CASRMDGDQPQHF
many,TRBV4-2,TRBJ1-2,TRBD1,TGTGCCAGCAGCCAAGCGGGACAGGGAGATTATGGCTACACCTTC,CASSQAGQGDYGYTF
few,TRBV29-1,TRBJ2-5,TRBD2,TGCAGCGTTGAAGAAGTAGCGGGAGGGTTCCAAGAGACCCAGTACTTC,CSVEEVAGGFQETQYF
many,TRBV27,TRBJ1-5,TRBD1,TGTGCCAGCAGTTTAATCGGGACAGGGGGCTGGGGGAATCAGCCCCAGCATTTT,CASSLIGTGGWGNQPQHF
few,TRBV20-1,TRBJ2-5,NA,TGCAGTGCTAGAGAGGAGGAGACCCAGTACTTC,CSAREEETQYF
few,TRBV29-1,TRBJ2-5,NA,TGCAGCGGCAAGGAGGGCCAAGAGACCCAGTACTTC,CSGKEGQETQYF
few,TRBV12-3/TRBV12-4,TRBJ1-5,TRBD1,TGTGCCAGCAGTGGAAGACAGGGCAGTGGCAATCAGCCCCAGCATTTT,CASSGRQGSGNQPQHF
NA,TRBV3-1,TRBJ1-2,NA,TGTGCCAGCAGGGGAACAGGAGTTAACTATGGCTACACCTTC,CASRGTGVNYGYTF
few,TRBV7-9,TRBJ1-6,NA,TGTGCCAGCAGCGCCGCCGACAGGTCACCCCTCCACTTT,CASSAADRSPLHF
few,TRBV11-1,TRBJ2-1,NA,TGTGCCAGCAGCTTAGCGGCCTCCTCCGGCTGGTACAATGAGCAGTTCTTC,CASSLAASSGWYNEQFF
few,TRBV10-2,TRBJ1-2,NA,TGCGCCAGCAGTTTGGATGGTGACAGAAACTATGGCTACACCTTC,CASSLDGDRNYGYTF
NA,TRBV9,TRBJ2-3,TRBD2,TGTGCCAGCAGCCCCCCCTCTAGCGGGAGCACAGATACGCAGTATTTT,CASSPPSSGSTDTQYF
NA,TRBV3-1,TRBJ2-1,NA,TGTGCCAGCAGGGGGACAGAGCAGTTCTTC,CASRGTEQFF
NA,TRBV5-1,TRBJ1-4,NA,TGCGCCAGCAGTACTGACAACCTGAGGGAAAAACTGTTTTTT,CASSTDNLREKLFF
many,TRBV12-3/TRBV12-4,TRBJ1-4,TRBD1,TGTGCCAGCAGTACTACAGGGGCAACTAATGAAAAACTGTTTTTT,CASSTTGATNEKLFF
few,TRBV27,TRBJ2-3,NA,TGTGCCAGCAGTTTAGGGTACCCCACAGATACGCAGTATTTT,CASSLGYPTDTQYF
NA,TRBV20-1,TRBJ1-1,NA,TGCAGTGCGACCAGGGTTGAAGCTTTCTTT,CSATRVEAFF
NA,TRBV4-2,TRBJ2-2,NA,TGTGCCAGCACCCAACAGATCCCGGGCACCGGGGAGCTGTTTTTT,CASTQQIPGTGELFF
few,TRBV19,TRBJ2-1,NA,TGTGCCAGTAGTGGGACACCTTCCTACAATGAGCAGTTCTTC,CASSGTPSYNEQFF
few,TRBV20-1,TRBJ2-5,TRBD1,TGCAGTGCTAGCAGGGGGACAGTTCAAGAGACCCAGTACTTC,CSASRGTVQETQYF
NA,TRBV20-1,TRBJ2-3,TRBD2,TGCAGTGCTAGAGTCCCTAGCGGGGGTTTAGGGGGAGATACGCAGTATTTT,CSARVPSGGLGGDTQYF
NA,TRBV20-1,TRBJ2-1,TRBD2,TGCAGTGCTAGGGTAGCGGGAGGGCCTCTCTACAATGAGCAGTTCTTC,CSARVAGGPLYNEQFF
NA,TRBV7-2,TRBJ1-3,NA,TGTGCCAGCAGCTTAGGTCGTCAGGGGAGACCTGGAAACACCATATATTTT,CASSLGRQGRPGNTIYF
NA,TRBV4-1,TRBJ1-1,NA,TGCGCCAGCAGCCAAGGTCGCTTGGAGCCTGAAGCTTTCTTT,CASSQGRLEPEAFF
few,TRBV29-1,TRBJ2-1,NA,TGCAGCGTTGGACCAATATACAATGAGCAGTTCTTC,CSVGPIYNEQFF
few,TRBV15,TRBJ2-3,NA,TGTGCCACCAGCGAAATAGATACGCAGTATTTT,CATSEIDTQYF
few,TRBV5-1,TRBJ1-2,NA,TGCGCCAGCACCCGAAATGAGGGGGAAGGCTACACCTTC,CASTRNEGEGYTF
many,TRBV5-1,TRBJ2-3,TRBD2,TGCGCCAGCAGCTTGTCCCTAGCGGGAGATCGTGATACGCAGTATTTT,CASSLSLAGDRDTQYF
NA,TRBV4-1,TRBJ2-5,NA,TGCGCCAGCAGCCAAGATGGGAGGGGGCACCAAGAGACCCAGTACTTC,CASSQDGRGHQETQYF
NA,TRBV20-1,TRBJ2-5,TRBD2,TGCAGTGCTAGAGATATGGGGGGGACCGAGACCCAGTACTTC,CSARDMGGTETQYF
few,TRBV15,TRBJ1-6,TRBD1,TGTGCCACCAGCAGAGAAAGGGGGCTCTCACCCCTCCACTTT,CATSRERGLSPLHF
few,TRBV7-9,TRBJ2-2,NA,TGTGCCAGTACAAGGAGGGCGATTAACACCGGGGAGCTGTTTTTT,CASTRRAINTGELFF
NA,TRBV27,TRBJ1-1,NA,TGTGCCAGCAGGGGGGAGGGAACTAGCAGATTGAACACTGAAGCTTTCTTT,CASRGEGTSRLNTEAFF
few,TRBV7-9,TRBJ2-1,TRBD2,TGTGCCAGCAGCTTAGCCTCTAGCGGGAGCTACAATGAGCAGTTCTTC,CASSLASSGSYNEQFF
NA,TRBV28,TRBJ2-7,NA,TGTGCCAGCAGTTTAGGCCAGGTCAGGGACGAGCAGTACTTC,CASSLGQVRDEQYF
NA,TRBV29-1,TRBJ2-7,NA,TGCAGCGTCAGGGTATCCTACGAGCAGTACTTC,CSVRVSYEQYF
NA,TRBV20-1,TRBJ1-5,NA,TGCAGTGCTAGAGATTTGACAGCGGCTCTTTATAGCAATCAGCCCCAGCATTTT,CSARDLTAALYSNQPQHF
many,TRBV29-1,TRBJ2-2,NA,TGCAGCGGGCAAGGTGGGGCCCACAACACCGGGGAGCTGTTTTTT,CSGQGGAHNTGELFF
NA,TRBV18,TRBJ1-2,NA,TGTGCCAGCTCACCGGAATCGAGCGGCTACACCTTC,CASSPESSGYTF
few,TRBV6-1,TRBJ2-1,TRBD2,TGTGCCAGCAGTGAAGATTGGACTAGCGGCCCCTACAATGAGCAGTTCTTC,CASSEDWTSGPYNEQFF